This T cell receptor (beta chain) derives from a study of blood T cells in healthy people across ages. Germline CDR1 and CDR2: SNHLY and FYNNEI. V shed 7 bases, J shed 0 bases, and the junction held 6 bases outside the gene matches. This CDR3 spans 15 amino acids. The use of a sample-barcoded 5' primer and a J-beta primer mix characterized a second PCR of about 7 to 12 cycles. A single record per CDR3 protein comes from TCRdb applying MiXCR to the 5' RACE reads. The data show about 380,000 distinct CDR3 sequences, roughly half seen once. There were healthy Caucasian individuals from Russia, aged roughly 6 to 100, serving as donors. Isolation recovered at least 6.5 million PBMCs from every sample.

The sequence was obtained from a man aged 55 to 69 in good health. This chain links TRBV2 with TRBJ2-3, with 8 bases that match TRBD2. Material for sequencing was blood. The CDR3 sequence: CASKSSGASTDTQYF. CDR3 DNA: TGTGCCAGCAAAAGTAGCGGGGCTAGCACAGATACGCAGTATTTT.